The 5 T cell receptor beta chains reported below all come from one sample, sequenced in a study of CD8 T cells in ankylosing spondylitis. Via MiXCR, TCRdb re-called the 5' RACE reads, giving one row per CDR3 protein. In the table there are approximately 38,000 distinct CDR3 sequences, less than 3.5% of which are singletons. The sequenced material came from blood, either unsorted or a sorted T cell fraction (not recorded which). The source of these receptors is a male donor with ankylosing spondylitis or in good health (not recorded which).

In its sample, this clonotype is medium-sized. The V gene is TRBV9, the J gene TRBJ2-3, with a weak D call TRBD1 (5 bases). The germline V gene encodes CDR1 SGDLS and CDR2 YYNGEE. Trimming took 0 bases from V and 2 from J, leaving 13 bases between them. The CDR3 runs to 16 residues. Here the CDR3 DNA reads TGTGCCAGCAGCGTAGAGCCAGGGTCCCCCACAGATACGCAGTATTTT. This codes for CASSVEPGSPTDTQYF.

This clonotype was seen ten or more times. The gene calls are TRBV9 and TRBJ1-2, with D uncertain. This CDR3 comprises 16 residues. Germline CDR1 reads SGDLS; CDR2 reads YYNGEE. Trimming cost V 0 bases and J 0 bases, with 12 bases left between them. The CDR3 region is CASSVGGQPSNYGYTF. In DNA form, the CDR3 reads TGTGCCAGCAGCGTAGGAGGGCAACCCTCTAACTATGGCTACACCTTC.

The sample holds many counts of this clonotype. The chain is built from TRBV9 and TRBJ2-5, with 7 bases fitting TRBD1. CDR3 size: 17 residues. The junction had 13 bases not matched to a gene; V was cut back by 0 bases and J by 5 bases. Germline CDR1 reads SGDLS; CDR2 reads YYNGEE. The CDR3 nucleotides are TGTGCCAGCAGCGTAGCCCCTTCCTTTAGGGGGCAGGAGACCCAGTACTTC. It is translated as CASSVAPSFRGQETQYF.

By its share, this clonotype is medium-sized. The chain uses TRBV9 and TRBJ2-1, with D unresolved. The CDR3 totals 14 residues. V lost 4 bases, J lost 3 bases, and 11 bases lay in between. Germline CDR1 is SGDLS and CDR2 is YYNGEE. The DNA for the CDR3 is TGTGCCAGCAGCACATCCGGGCTCTACAATGAGCAGTTCTTC. Amino acids: CASSTSGLYNEQFF.

This clonotype was counted at least ten times. The gene calls are TRBV9 and TRBJ2-2, with D uncertain. Per germline, CDR1 SGDLS and CDR2 YYNGEE. V was clipped by 0 bases and J by 6 bases, with 12 bases between them. The CDR3 has 15 amino acids. The CDR3 region is CASSVAGGSPGELFF. In DNA, the CDR3 is TGTGCCAGCAGCGTAGCAGGCGGATCGCCCGGGGAGCTGTTTTTT.